These T cell receptor beta chains were read from a single sample in a study of cytomegalovirus exposure and HLA in healthy donors. Repertoires were generated with immunoSEQ multiplex PCR, while TCRdb's copy carries only in-frame clones and drops some. The repertoire holds tens of thousands of clones, with 96% as singletons. Sequencing was performed on PBMCs. Receptors originate from a young woman in good health and CMV-seropositive. Both conserved end residues are part of each CDR3. The D gene is left open where the match is weak. Rows give clone size only sometimes, using once, few, many, or a class for an expanded clone.

D gene | clone size | J gene | V gene | CDR3 DNA | CDR3 protein
TRBD2 | - | TRBJ2-1 | TRBV6-4 | TGTGCCAGCAGTGGACTAGCGGGAGGCTACAATGAGCAGTTCTTC | CASSGLAGGYNEQFF
- | - | TRBJ2-7 | TRBV6-1 | TGTGCCAGCAGTGCGGGAAGCTCCTACGAGCAGTACTTC | CASSAGSSYEQYF
TRBD2 | - | TRBJ2-7 | TRBV7-9 | TGTGCCAGCAGCTCCAGCGGGAGTGCGTACGAGCAGTACTTC | CASSSSGSAYEQYF
TRBD1 | - | TRBJ1-2 | TRBV10-3 | TGTGCCATCAGAGGGACAGAAAAATTAGCTAACTATGGCTACACCTTC | CAIRGTEKLANYGYTF
- | - | TRBJ2-7 | TRBV6-6 | TGTGCCAGCAGTTACTCGACAGCGTCTTCCTACGAGCAGTACTTC | CASSYSTASSYEQYF
TRBD1 | - | TRBJ2-2 | TRBV11-3 | TGTGCCAGCAGCCCGAGGACAGGGAGCCCCGGGGAGCTGTTTTTT | CASSPRTGSPGELFF
TRBD1 | - | TRBJ2-7 | TRBV5-1 | TGCGCCAGCAGCCCTCCGACAGGGGGCGCGATGGAGCAGTACTTC | CASSPPTGGAMEQYF
- | - | TRBJ1-5 | TRBV19 | TGTGCCAGTAGTATCCAGGGCCTCGAACGTCAGCCCCAGCATTTT | CASSIQGLERQPQHF
- | - | TRBJ2-6 | TRBV28 | TGTGCCAGCAGGGGCCTGTATGGGGCCAACGTCCTGACTTTC | CASRGLYGANVLTF
- | - | TRBJ1-2 | TRBV9 | TGTGCCAGCAGCGTAGCAGCGCAGGGCTATGGCTACACCTTC | CASSVAAQGYGYTF
- | - | TRBJ1-5 | TRBV27 | TGTGCCAGCAGTTTATCGGCCAATCAGCCCCAGCATTTT | CASSLSANQPQHF
- | - | TRBJ2-5 | TRBV28 | TGTGCCAGCAGTTTACGAGAGACCCAGTACTTC | CASSLRETQYF
- | - | TRBJ2-3 | TRBV5-8 | TGTGCCAGCAGGCGCGACGGGTCCCCGGGGACAGATACGCAGTATTTT | CASRRDGSPGTDTQYF
- | once | TRBJ2-7 | TRBV5-1 | TGCGCCAGCAGCTTGGCCGACTACCGATACGAGCAGTACTTC | CASSLADYRYEQYF
- | - | TRBJ1-5 | TRBV21-1 | TGTGCCAGCAGCAAAGAGGGGTCGGGACAGTTCAATCAGCCCCAGCATTTT | CASSKEGSGQFNQPQHF
TRBD1 | - | TRBJ1-2 | TRBV11-3 | TGTGCCAGCAGCTTACAGGGGGCGAACTATGGCTACACCTTC | CASSLQGANYGYTF
TRBD1 | - | TRBJ2-1 | TRBV19 | TGTGCCAGTAAAGACAGGGGGCACAATGAGCAGTTCTTC | CASKDRGHNEQFF
TRBD2 | once | TRBJ2-1 | TRBV4-1 | TGCGCGAGCCGGGGACTAGCGTTGAATGAGCAGTTCTTC | CASRGLALNEQFF
TRBD2 | - | TRBJ2-3 | TRBV30 | TGTGCCTGCCCCCTTCGACTAGCGGGAGCTTCAGATACGCAGTATTTT | CACPLRLAGASDTQYF
- | - | TRBJ2-3 | TRBV30 | TGTGCCTGGAGTTTCGGCGGAAGCACAGATACGCAGTATTTT | CAWSFGGSTDTQYF
- | - | TRBJ2-7 | TRBV6-5 | TGTGCCAGCAGTTACTCGTGGGGGGTGGGCGAGCAGTACTTC | CASSYSWGVGEQYF
- | - | TRBJ2-7 | TRBV5-1 | TGCGCCAGCAGCTTAGACAGAGCCTACGAGCAGTACTTC | CASSLDRAYEQYF
- | - | TRBJ2-7 | TRBV9 | TGTGCCAACTCCACAGGCCCCAGAAACTACGAGCAGTACTTC | CANSTGPRNYEQYF
TRBD1 | - | TRBJ2-4 | TRBV28 | TGTGCCACTAAAACAGGGGAAATTATAGCCAAAAACATTCAGTACTTC | CATKTGEIIAKNIQYF
TRBD1 | - | TRBJ1-5 | TRBV19 | TGTGCCAGTATGACCGGGACAGGGATTCAGCCCCAGCATTTT | CASMTGTGIQPQHF
TRBD1 | - | TRBJ1-2 | TRBV28 | TGTGCCAGCAGCCCGGGACAGGGGGCGCATGGCTACACCTTC | CASSPGQGAHGYTF
TRBD2 | - | TRBJ2-7 | TRBV2 | TGTGCCAGCAGGTTGGGTAGCGGGAGACCCTACGAGCAGTACTTC | CASRLGSGRPYEQYF
TRBD2 | once | TRBJ2-7 | TRBV2 | TGTGCCAGCAGGTACGGGACTAGCTCCTACGAGCAGTACTTC | CASRYGTSSYEQYF
- | - | TRBJ1-1 | TRBV6-1 | TGTGCCAGCAGTGACAGGGGTACCATCATGAACACTGAAGCTTTCTTT | CASSDRGTIMNTEAFF
TRBD1 | - | TRBJ2-1 | TRBV2 | TGTGCCAGCAGTGAGACAGGGTGGAATGAGCAGTTCTTC | CASSETGWNEQFF
- | - | TRBJ1-1 | TRBV5-1 | TGCGCCAGCAGCTTACAGGCAGTGAACACTGAAGCTTTCTTT | CASSLQAVNTEAFF
- | once | TRBJ2-2 | TRBV5-4 | TGTGCCAGCAGCACAGGAGACGGCAACACCGGGGAGCTGTTTTTT | CASSTGDGNTGELFF
- | - | TRBJ2-2 | TRBV6-4 | TGTGCCAGCAGTGAATCGGGGGCCGGGGAGCTGTTTTTT | CASSESGAGELFF
- | - | TRBJ1-2 | TRBV2 | TGTGCCAGCATTGGCGGTTATGGCTACACCTTC | CASIGGYGYTF
TRBD1 | - | TRBJ1-1 | TRBV7-9 | TGTGCCAGCAGCCCCCGGGACAGGGGTGATCGGGCTTTCTTT | CASSPRDRGDRAFF
- | - | TRBJ1-5 | TRBV4-1 | TGCGCCAGCAGCCAAGATTTAGGGGAGGCTCAGCCCCAGCATTTT | CASSQDLGEAQPQHF
TRBD2 | - | TRBJ2-1 | TRBV7-8 | TGTGCCAGCAGCTTAGAATCAGTCCTAGCGGGAGGACCTAGCTCCTACAATGAGCAGTTCTTC | CASSLESVLAGGPSSYNEQFF
TRBD1 | - | TRBJ1-2 | TRBV5-4 | TGTGCCAGCAGCTCAGGGGGTCCGGCTTATGGCTACACCTTC | CASSSGGPAYGYTF
- | - | TRBJ2-7 | TRBV28 | TGTGCCAGCAGCCCCGAGGAACTTCAGTCCTACGAGCAGTACTTC | CASSPEELQSYEQYF
- | - | TRBJ2-7 | TRBV5-1 | TGCGCCAGCAGCTTAACGGGACAAAGCTCCTACGAGCAGTACTTC | CASSLTGQSSYEQYF
- | once | TRBJ2-7 | TRBV7-9 | TGTGCCAGCAGCTTAGGAGGCCACGTCAAGCAGTACTTC | CASSLGGHVKQYF
TRBD2 | - | TRBJ2-1 | TRBV5-1 | TGCGCCAGCAGCAGGGAGCCTAGCGGGAGAGGTGAGCAGTTCTTC | CASSREPSGRGEQFF
TRBD2 | - | TRBJ2-1 | TRBV18 | TGTGCCAGCTCACCGGGGGGGTCGGTAACCTACAATGAGCAGTTCTTC | CASSPGGSVTYNEQFF
TRBD2 | - | TRBJ2-1 | TRBV11-2 | TGTGCCAGCAGCCTAGAGACCGGACTAGCGGGATACAATGAGCAGTTCTTC | CASSLETGLAGYNEQFF
TRBD1 | - | TRBJ1-1 | TRBV5-5 | TGTGCCAGCAGCGGGACAGGGTCCATGAACACTGAAGCTTTCTTT | CASSGTGSMNTEAFF
- | - | TRBJ2-5 | TRBV5-6 | TGTGCCAGCAGCTTACCGACAGGTACCGAGACCCAGTACTTC | CASSLPTGTETQYF
- | - | TRBJ2-1 | TRBV7-2 | TGTGCCAGCAGCTCCCTTGGAGAGAGTGAGCAGTTCTTC | CASSSLGESEQFF
- | - | TRBJ2-5 | TRBV9 | TGTGCCAGCAGCGTAGGGACACACCAAGAGACCCAGTACTTC | CASSVGTHQETQYF
- | - | TRBJ1-2 | TRBV6-5 | TGTGCCAGCAGTTACTCGACACCGGTGGATGGCTACACCTTC | CASSYSTPVDGYTF
TRBD2 | - | TRBJ2-5 | TRBV29-1 | TGCAGCGCCCGGAAGGCTAGCGGTCAAGAGACCCAGTACTTC | CSARKASGQETQYF
TRBD2 | - | TRBJ2-1 | TRBV5-3 | TGTGCCAGAAGCTTGGGTAGCGGGAGGGTTATTAGTGAGCAGTTCTTC | CARSLGSGRVISEQFF
- | - | TRBJ2-1 | TRBV27 | TGTGCCAGCAGTTTGTCCGGGGGCAATGAGCAGTTCTTC | CASSLSGGNEQFF
TRBD2 | - | TRBJ2-3 | TRBV28 | TGTGCCAGCAGTTCCCTAGCGGGGAGTACAGATACGCAGTATTTT | CASSSLAGSTDTQYF
- | - | TRBJ2-3 | TRBV9 | TGTGCCAGCAGCGCCCAATTGGGGGGACCAGATACGCAGTATTTT | CASSAQLGGPDTQYF